Reported below is one T cell receptor (beta chain). This clonotype was recorded once. Its antigen target is currently unknown. Base qualities are not recorded, but no much larger clone differs from it by a single base. This sample is drawn from a study of post-analysis software for immune sequencing data (dated by TCRdb to the mid-2010s). About the study as a whole: Relapsing-remitting, secondary progressive and progressive-relapsing multiple sclerosis were recorded as disease courses, and subtype annotation was lacking for some patients. Patient repertoires were compared against 10 to 12 previously published healthy control repertoires from donors aged about 6 to 26 years. A subset of samples was prepared in parallel using single-end sample barcoding, then pooled and co-amplified after Illumina adapter ligation. Overall results and qualifications from the work: Direct clustering with F measure revealed strong co-clustering of samples prepared in the same batch, which led to a batch-effect correction. The multiple sclerosis patient group was slightly younger than the control group. Significantly higher frequencies in patients than in controls were found for several TRBV segments, including TRBV5-6, TRBV5-1 and TRBV20-1. Significantly lower normalized Chao1 diversity was found in multiple sclerosis patients than in controls, suggesting substantial peripheral T-cell clonal expansion.

The junction carries 10 bases between V and J, which are trimmed by 7 bases and 1 base respectively. Its CDR3 holds 13 amino acids, cysteine through phenylalanine. The entry retains the CDR3 DNA only, 39 bases that are in frame from base 1. The library came from PCR. Sequencing used an Illumina HiSeq 2500. Unique molecular identifiers were incorporated into TCR beta cDNA libraries to reduce PCR and sequencing biases. Approximately 500,000 cDNA molecules were obtained per 1 to 10 million input T cells, so each molecule approximated one T cell. The patient libraries were prepared and sequenced with the same protocol used for the earlier healthy control dataset. Samples belonging to the same batch were prepared together, multiplexed and sequenced on a shared HiSeq lane. Per the original workflow: Raw barcoded reads were processed with MIGEC, discarding single-read molecular identifier groups before consensus assembly and CDR3 extraction. VDJtools was used for post-analysis of the clonotype tables, with diversity normalized by down-sampling every dataset to the smallest sample size. Repertoire overlap clustering matched CDR3 amino acid but not nucleotide sequences to correct batch-related cross-sample contamination. TCRdb trimmed public reads at Q25 via fastp, called clones via MiXCR and kept in-frame beta chains. Entries are consolidated by CDR3 protein sequence, retaining the most common genes and DNA. What appears here as the V and J calls and clone size reflects TCRdb's work, not the paper's. In this sample the table shows hundreds of thousands of distinct CDR3 sequences, approximately 46% of which occur a single time. The ten largest clones represent 12% of the sample.

TCR beta repertoires were profiled from peripheral blood of 13 young patients with multiple sclerosis to demonstrate the VDJtools post-analysis software. The patients with multiple sclerosis were children and adolescents between roughly 6 and 16 years of age. The source is a girl aged 10 to 17 with multiple sclerosis. Sequences were obtained from blood. This chain joins TRBV12-3 or TRBV12-4 to TRBJ1-1; TRBD1 is a possible D gene, resting on 5 matching bases. This receptor carries the CDR3 CASIPGGNTEAFF. The nucleotides are TGTGCCAGCATCCCCGGGGGGAACACTGAAGCTTTCTTT.